The 17 T cell receptor beta chains in this list originate from one sample, sequenced in a study of T cell responses to AZD1222 COVID-19 vaccine. Method: immunoSEQ multiplex PCR; TCRdb's copy keeps in-frame clones and lacks some. The sample lists tens of thousands of clones; around 86% were seen once. The specimen was peripheral blood, collected 28 days after the second AZD1222 dose. The receptors derive from an adult who received the AZD1222 COVID-19 vaccine.

This chain links TRBV7-6 with TRBJ1-5, with TRBD1 as a possible D gene (6 bases). This CDR3 contains 16 residues. Germline V gene data show CDR1 as SGHVS and CDR2 as FNYEAQ. V was shortened by 5 bases and J by 8 bases, with 22 bases between the two germline ends. Written as DNA, the CDR3 is TGTGCCAGCAGCCGGGGGGGGGCAGCGACGTTAGAGCCCCAGCATTTT. It yields the protein CASSRGGAATLEPQHF.

The chain couples TRBV13 to TRBJ2-2, with 7 bases identical to TRBD2. CDR1 PRHDT and CDR2 FYEKMQ come from the germline V gene (reference sequence). Trimming removed 0 bases from V and 5 bases from J; junction bases left unmatched: 9. The CDR3 totals 17 residues. For the CDR3, the DNA is TGTGCCAGCAGCTTAGGCCAGGGAGGCGGGGGTACCGGGGAGCTGTTTTTT. Protein product: CASSLGQGGGGTGELFF.

V and J are TRBV21-1 and TRBJ2-1; no check of the table's D call, TRBD1, against the DNA was made. TRBV21-1 is a pseudogene locus. CDR3 size: 17 residues. CDR3 residues: CASSKRGDRCVYNEQFF. The CDR3 DNA is TGTGCCAGCAGCAAAAGGGGCGACAGGTGCGTCTACAATGAGCAGTTCTTC.

The rearrangement joins TRBV28 to TRBJ2-7, with D perhaps being TRBD1 or TRBD2 (5 bases each). The length of the CDR3 is 16 residues. V gave up 3 bases and J gave up 6 bases, with 21 bases separating them. Germline V lookup: CDR1 MDHEN, CDR2 SYDVKM. The CDR3 reads CASSFEGMGLEGEQYF. The CDR3 DNA is TGTGCCAGCAGTTTTGAGGGGATGGGGCTCGAGGGCGAGCAGTACTTC.

The CDR3 sequence is CASSRQGWQETQYF. CDR3 bases: TGTGCCAGCAGTAGACAGGGTTGGCAAGAGACCCAGTACTTC. This chain uses TRBV2 with TRBJ2-5, with 7 bases identical to TRBD1. V shed 5 bases, J shed 2 bases, and the junction held 5 bases outside the gene matches. CDR1 SNHLY and CDR2 FYNNEI come from the germline V gene. The length of the CDR3 is 14 residues.

This clone was counted once. This rearrangement joins TRBV3-1 (or the pseudogene TRBV3-2) to TRBJ2-5; no reliable D call. Trimming stripped 0 bases from V and 9 bases from J, with 11 bases between. Germline V gene sequence: CDR1 LGHDT, CDR2 YNNKEL (reference sequence). There are 13 residues in the CDR3. The CDR3 nucleotides are TGTGCCAGCAGCCAAGACAGTCCTGTGTCCCAGTACTTC. It is translated as CASSQDSPVSQYF.

This clone appeared once. The chain is built from TRBV6-6 and TRBJ1-4; TRBD1 might be the D (6 bases). Germline CDR1 is MNHNY and CDR2 is SVGAGI (reference sequence). Trimming pared 2 bases from V and 5 bases from J, leaving 12 bases between. This CDR3 comprises 15 residues. CDR3: CASSYGTRQNEKLFF. The CDR3 region has the DNA TGTGCCAGCAGTTACGGGACACGACAGAATGAAAAACTGTTTTTT.

The chain has TRBV21-1 and TRBJ1-1; the table's D gene call, TRBD1, was not cross checked with the DNA. TRBV21-1 represents a pseudogene. The CDR3 has 17 amino acids. CDR3 residues: CASSKERTANRWTEAFF. CDR3 sequence (DNA): TGTGCCAGCAGCAAAGAGAGGACAGCCAATCGATGGACTGAAGCTTTCTTT.

The V gene is TRBV4-2, the J gene TRBJ1-5; weak D call: TRBD1 (5 bases). Germline CDR1 is LGHNA and CDR2 is YNFKEQ. The CDR3 contains 17 residues. V was trimmed by 0 bases and J by 8 bases, leaving 20 bases between them. The CDR3 here is CASSQEGRMGVGEPQHF. CDR3 bases: TGTGCCAGCAGCCAAGAAGGGCGGATGGGGGTTGGGGAGCCCCAGCATTTT.

This clone was observed once. The genes are TRBV28 and TRBJ1-5; D possibly corresponds to TRBD1 (5 bases). Germline V gene data show CDR1 as MDHEN and CDR2 as SYDVKM. Trimming removed 5 bases from V and 2 bases from J, with 13 bases in between. CDR3 size: 15 residues. The CDR3 here is CASSPRGGGNQPQHF. The CDR3 DNA follows: TGTGCCAGCAGTCCGCGGGGAGGGGGCAATCAGCCCCAGCATTTT.

The V gene is TRBV12-3 or TRBV12-4, the J gene TRBJ2-7; D may be TRBD1 (6 bases). The CDR3 loop spans 12 amino acids. Trimming took off 5 bases at V and 9 bases at J, with 14 bases between the two ends. CDR3 residues: CASSPNRVVQYF. The CDR3 coding sequence is TGTGCCAGCAGTCCAAACAGGGTTGTGCAGTACTTC.

This chain connects TRBV19 to TRBJ1-2; 7 bases fit TRBD1. This CDR3 contains 16 residues. Germline assignment: CDR1 LNHDA and CDR2 SQIVND (reference sequence). V shed 3 bases, J shed 2 bases, and the junction held 9 bases outside the gene matches. The DNA of the CDR3 is TGTGCCAGTAGTATGACAGGGACCCAAGCCAACTATGGCTACACCTTC. Amino acids: CASSMTGTQANYGYTF.

This clone was counted a few times. The chain uses TRBV2 and TRBJ2-3; 8 positions match TRBD2. With 6 bases clipped from V and 6 bases from J, the junction kept 17 bases outside the gene matches. Germline V gives CDR1 SNHLY, CDR2 FYNNEI. The CDR3 runs to 17 residues. The CDR3 loop is CASSDIHLAGYTDTQYF. In DNA form, the CDR3 reads TGTGCCAGCAGCGACATCCACCTAGCGGGCTATACCGATACGCAGTATTTT.

The chain carries TRBV15 and TRBJ1-1; D ambiguous. The germline V gene has CDR1 LNHNV and CDR2 YYDKDF (reference sequence). The CDR3 is 12 residues long. Trimming pared 0 bases from V and 8 bases from J, leaving 7 bases between. In DNA form, the CDR3 reads TGTGCCACCAGCAGAGACGTCGACGAAGCTTTCTTT. It specifies CATSRDVDEAFF.

This sequence joins TRBV30 and TRBJ2-3; 10 nucleotides line up with TRBD2. The CDR3 contains 16 residues. CDR1 and CDR2 from the germline V gene are GTSNPN and SVGIG (reference sequence). The V segment lost 8 bases and the J segment 2 bases; nucleotides outside the gene matches: 13. CDR3 protein: CAIQGWLAGATDTQYF. The CDR3 DNA is TGTGCCATACAGGGATGGCTAGCGGGGGCCACAGATACGCAGTATTTT.

This clone appeared a single time. The chain is built from TRBV9 and TRBJ2-3; 9 nucleotides match TRBD2. The V and J ends lost 4 bases and 6 bases, in that order; junction bases with no gene match: 9. CDR1 SGDLS and CDR2 YYNGEE come from the germline V gene. The CDR3 has 15 residues. The CDR3 is CASSKEAGGRDTQYF. Written as DNA, the CDR3 is TGTGCCAGCAGCAAAGAAGCGGGGGGCCGGGATACGCAGTATTTT.

V gene TRBV5-1 combines with J gene TRBJ2-3; D gene unclear. The V end was cut by 0 bases, the J end by 0 bases, with 2 bases between. Germline lookup yields CDR1 SGHRS and CDR2 YFSETQ. The CDR3 extends over 13 amino acids. CDR3 region: CASSLDSTDTQYF. In nucleotides, the CDR3 is TGCGCCAGCAGCTTGGACAGCACAGATACGCAGTATTTT.